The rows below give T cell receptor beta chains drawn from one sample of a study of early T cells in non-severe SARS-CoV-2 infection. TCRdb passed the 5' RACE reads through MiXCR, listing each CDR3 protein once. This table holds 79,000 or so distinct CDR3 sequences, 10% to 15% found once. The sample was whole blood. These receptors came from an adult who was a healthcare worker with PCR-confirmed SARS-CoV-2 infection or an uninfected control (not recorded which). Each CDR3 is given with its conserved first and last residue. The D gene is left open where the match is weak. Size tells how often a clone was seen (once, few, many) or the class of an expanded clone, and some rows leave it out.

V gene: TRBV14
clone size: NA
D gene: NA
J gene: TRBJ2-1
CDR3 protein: CASSQARSSYNEQFF
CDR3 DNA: TGTGCCAGCAGCCAGGCTAGGAGCTCCTACAATGAGCAGTTCTTC

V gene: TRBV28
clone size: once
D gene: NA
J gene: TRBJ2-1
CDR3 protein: CASSSPTGNNEQFF
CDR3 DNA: TGTGCCAGCAGTTCCCCCACAGGGAACAATGAGCAGTTCTTC

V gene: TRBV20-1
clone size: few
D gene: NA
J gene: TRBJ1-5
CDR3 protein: CSARSSLNQPQHF
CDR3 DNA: TGCAGTGCTAGGAGCAGCCTCAATCAGCCCCAGCATTTT

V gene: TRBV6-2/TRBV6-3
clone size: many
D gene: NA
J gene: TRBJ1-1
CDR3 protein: CASTPTGSTEAFF
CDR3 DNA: TGTGCCAGCACCCCAACGGGGAGCACTGAAGCTTTCTTT

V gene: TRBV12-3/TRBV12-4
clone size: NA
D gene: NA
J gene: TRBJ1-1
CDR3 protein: CASSVDPNTEAFF
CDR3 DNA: TGTGCCAGCAGTGTCGACCCGAACACTGAAGCTTTCTTT

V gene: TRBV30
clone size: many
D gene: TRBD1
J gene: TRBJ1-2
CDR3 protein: CAYSGQGHYTF
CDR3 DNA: TGTGCCTACTCGGGACAGGGACACTACACCTTC

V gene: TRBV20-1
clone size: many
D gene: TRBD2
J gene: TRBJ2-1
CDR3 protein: CSAFSGGRALNEQFF
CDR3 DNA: TGCAGTGCTTTTTCTGGCGGGAGGGCCCTCAATGAGCAGTTCTTC

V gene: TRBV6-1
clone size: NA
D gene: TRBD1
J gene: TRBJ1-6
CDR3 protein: CASMDRDNSPLHF
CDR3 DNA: TGTGCCAGCATGGACAGGGACAATTCACCCCTCCACTTT

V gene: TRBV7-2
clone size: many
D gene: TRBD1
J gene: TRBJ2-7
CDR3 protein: CASSWDRGSYEQYF
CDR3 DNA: TGTGCCAGCAGCTGGGACAGGGGATCCTACGAGCAGTACTTC

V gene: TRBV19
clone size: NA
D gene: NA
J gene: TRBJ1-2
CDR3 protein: CASSLKEGRAQAYGYTF
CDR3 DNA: TGTGCCAGTAGCCTTAAGGAGGGCAGGGCGCAAGCCTATGGCTACACCTTC

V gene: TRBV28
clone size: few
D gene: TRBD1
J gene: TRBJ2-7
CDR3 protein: CASSIAADRGREQYF
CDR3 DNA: TGTGCCAGCAGTATCGCCGCGGACAGGGGAAGGGAGCAGTACTTC

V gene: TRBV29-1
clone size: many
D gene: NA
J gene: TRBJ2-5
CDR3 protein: CSVEKGVKTQYF
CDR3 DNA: TGCAGCGTTGAAAAGGGTGTAAAGACCCAGTACTTC

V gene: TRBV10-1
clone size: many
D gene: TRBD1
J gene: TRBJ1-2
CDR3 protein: CASTTRQGWSYGYTF
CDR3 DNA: TGCGCCAGCACCACGAGACAGGGGTGGTCTTATGGCTACACCTTC

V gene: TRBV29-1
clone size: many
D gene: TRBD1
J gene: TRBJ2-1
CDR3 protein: CSVDQGASNEQFF
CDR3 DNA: TGCAGCGTTGACCAGGGGGCGAGCAATGAGCAGTTCTTC

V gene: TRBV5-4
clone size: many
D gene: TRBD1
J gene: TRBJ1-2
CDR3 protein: CASSREERTGEEYGYTF
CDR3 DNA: TGTGCCAGCAGCCGCGAGGAGAGGACAGGGGAGGAATATGGCTACACCTTC

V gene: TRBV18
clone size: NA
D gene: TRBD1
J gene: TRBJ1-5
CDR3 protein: CASSPRGGQPQHF
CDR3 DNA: TGTGCCAGCTCACCCAGGGGGGGACAGCCCCAGCATTTT

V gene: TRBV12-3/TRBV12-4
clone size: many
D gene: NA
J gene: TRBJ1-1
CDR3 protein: CASSLVRGRTEAFF
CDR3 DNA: TGTGCCAGCAGTTTAGTGAGGGGTCGCACTGAAGCTTTCTTT